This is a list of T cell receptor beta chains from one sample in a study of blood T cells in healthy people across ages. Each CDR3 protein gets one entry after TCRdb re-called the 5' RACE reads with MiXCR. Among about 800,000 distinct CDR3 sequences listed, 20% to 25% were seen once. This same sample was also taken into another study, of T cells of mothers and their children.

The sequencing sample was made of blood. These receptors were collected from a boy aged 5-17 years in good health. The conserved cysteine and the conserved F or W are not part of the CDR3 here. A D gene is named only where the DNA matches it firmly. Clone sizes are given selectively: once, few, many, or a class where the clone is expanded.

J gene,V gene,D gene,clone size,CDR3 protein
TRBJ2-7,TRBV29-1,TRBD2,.,SVISGAGPYEQY
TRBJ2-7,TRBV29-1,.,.,SGRDPHSYEQY
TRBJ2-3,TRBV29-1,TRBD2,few,SVDYIAGVAQDTQY
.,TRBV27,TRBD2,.,ASSSPSGRAPNEQF
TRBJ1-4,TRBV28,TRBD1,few,ASSSNRGATNEKLF
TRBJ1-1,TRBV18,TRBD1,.,ASSWDRKNTEAF
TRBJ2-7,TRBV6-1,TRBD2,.,ASSGTSGRSFYEQY
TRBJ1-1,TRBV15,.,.,ATSRDQGVLTEAF
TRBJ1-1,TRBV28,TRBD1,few,ASRSQGAGNTEAF
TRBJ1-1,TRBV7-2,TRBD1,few,ASSLRTGPNTEAF
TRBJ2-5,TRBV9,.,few,ASSVGSGQETQY
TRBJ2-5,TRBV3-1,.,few,ASSQVSTSGTQY
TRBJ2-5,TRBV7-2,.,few,ASSIRQVQGETQY
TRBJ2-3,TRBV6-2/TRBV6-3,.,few,ASSKQVPDTQY
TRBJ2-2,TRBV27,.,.,ASSFGGYTGELF
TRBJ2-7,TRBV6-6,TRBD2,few,ASTLAGASYEQY
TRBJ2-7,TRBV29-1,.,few,SVANRHYEQY
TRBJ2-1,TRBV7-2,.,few,ASSLAASRNEQF
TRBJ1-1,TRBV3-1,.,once,ASRQTMSGSTEAF
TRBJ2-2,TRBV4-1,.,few,ASSQDLGLGNTGELF
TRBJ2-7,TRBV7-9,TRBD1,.,ASSLIGTGEEQY
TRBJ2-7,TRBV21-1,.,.,ASQWGGFEGSYEQY
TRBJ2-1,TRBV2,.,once,ASSERTPFYNEQF
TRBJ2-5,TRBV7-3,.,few,ASSSNLWGRETQY
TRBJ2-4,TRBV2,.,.,ASSLLGGQNIQY
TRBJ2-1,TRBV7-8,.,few,ASSLEIWQGIDEQF
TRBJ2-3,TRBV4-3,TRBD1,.,ASSQVRGTQETDTQY
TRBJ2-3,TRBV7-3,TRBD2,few,ASSFLGGTTDTQY
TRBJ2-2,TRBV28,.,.,ASSSSLRGRIANTGELF
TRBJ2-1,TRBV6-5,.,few,ASSPLRYNEQF
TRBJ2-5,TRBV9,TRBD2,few,ASSNEGIAGGTETQY
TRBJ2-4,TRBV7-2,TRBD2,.,ASSLEAAGGIQY
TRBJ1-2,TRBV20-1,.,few,SDRAGNYGYT
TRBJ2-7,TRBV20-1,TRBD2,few,SARDKGLAGDTYEQY
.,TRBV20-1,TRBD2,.,SAGTSGRYNEQF
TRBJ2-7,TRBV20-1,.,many,SAEDRSGSYEQY
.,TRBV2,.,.,ASSEGWSEQF
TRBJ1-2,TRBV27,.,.,ASSLKVPGWLDGYT
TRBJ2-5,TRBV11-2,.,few,ASSLGGGASGETQY
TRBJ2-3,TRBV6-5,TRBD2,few,ASSYSSSGGYTDTQY
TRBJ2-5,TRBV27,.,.,ASSLDRMETQY
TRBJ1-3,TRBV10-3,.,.,AVSDLGKGNGDTIY
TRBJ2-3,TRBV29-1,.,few,SVEMLDTQY
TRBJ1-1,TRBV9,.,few,ASSATGTEAF
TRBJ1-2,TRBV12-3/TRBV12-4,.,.,ASSLAGTKYGYT
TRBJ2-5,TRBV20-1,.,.,SASYTPKETQY
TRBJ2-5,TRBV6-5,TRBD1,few,ASSYRQGSPQY
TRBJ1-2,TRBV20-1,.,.,SARVGGYGYT
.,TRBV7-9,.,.,ASSLVGTGRNEQF
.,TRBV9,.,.,ASSASMDAYNEQF
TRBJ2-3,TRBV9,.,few,ASSGQASLGTQY
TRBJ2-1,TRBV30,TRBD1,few,AWAGAEGQYNEQF
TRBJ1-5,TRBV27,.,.,ASRIQGNDQPQH
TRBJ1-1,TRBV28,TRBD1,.,ASTRTGGRHTEAF
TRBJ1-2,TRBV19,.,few,ASSADRNYGYT
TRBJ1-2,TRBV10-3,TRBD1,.,AISGWGTGGFGYT
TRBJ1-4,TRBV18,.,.,ASSRDTTNEKLF